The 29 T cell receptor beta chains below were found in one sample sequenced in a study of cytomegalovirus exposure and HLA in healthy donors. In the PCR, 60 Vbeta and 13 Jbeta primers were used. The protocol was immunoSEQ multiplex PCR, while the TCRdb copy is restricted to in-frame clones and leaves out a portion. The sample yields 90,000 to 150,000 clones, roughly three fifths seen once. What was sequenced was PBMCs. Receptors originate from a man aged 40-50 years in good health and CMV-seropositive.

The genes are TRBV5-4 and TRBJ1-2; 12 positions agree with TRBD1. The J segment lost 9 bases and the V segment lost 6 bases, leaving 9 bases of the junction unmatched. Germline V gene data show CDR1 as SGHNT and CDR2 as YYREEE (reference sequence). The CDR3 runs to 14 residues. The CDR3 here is CASTLGQGASSYTF. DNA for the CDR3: TGTGCCAGCACCCTGGGACAGGGGGCTAGTAGCTACACCTTC.

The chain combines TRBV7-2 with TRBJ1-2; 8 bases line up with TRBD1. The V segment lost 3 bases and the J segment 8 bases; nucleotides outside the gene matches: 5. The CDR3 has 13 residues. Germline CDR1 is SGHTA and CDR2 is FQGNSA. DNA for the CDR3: TGTGCCAGCAGCTTCCAGGGGGCAGAGGGCTACACCTTC. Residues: CASSFQGAEGYTF.

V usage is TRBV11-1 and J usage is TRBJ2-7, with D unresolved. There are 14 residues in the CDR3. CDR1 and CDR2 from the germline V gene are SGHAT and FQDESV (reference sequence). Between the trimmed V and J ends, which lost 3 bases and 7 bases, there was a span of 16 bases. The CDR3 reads CASSFPEIPTEQYF. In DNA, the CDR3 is TGTGCCAGCAGCTTTCCGGAGATCCCTACAGAGCAGTACTTC. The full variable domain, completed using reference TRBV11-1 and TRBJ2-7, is EAEVAQSPRYKITEKSQAVAFWCDPISGHATLYWYRQILGQGPELLVQFQDESVVDDSQLPKDRFSAERLKGVDSTLKIQPAELGDSAMYLCASSFPEIPTEQYFGPGTRLTVT.

CDR3 nucleotides: TGCGCCAGCGCGGGACAGGTGAACACTGAAGCTTTCTTT. Amino acids: CASAGQVNTEAFF. The rearrangement uses TRBV10-2 and TRBJ1-1; the match to TRBD1 covers 8 bases. CDR3 size: 13 residues. The V and J ends lost 8 bases and 0 bases, in that order; junction bases with no gene match: 2. Germline values: CDR1 WSHSY, CDR2 SAAADI.

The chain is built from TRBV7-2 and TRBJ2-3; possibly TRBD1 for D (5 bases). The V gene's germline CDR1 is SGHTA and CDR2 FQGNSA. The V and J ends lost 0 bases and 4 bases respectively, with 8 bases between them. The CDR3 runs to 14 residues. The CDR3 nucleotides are TGTGCCAGCAGCTTAGCGGCAGGGTCAGATACGCAGTATTTT. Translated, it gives CASSLAAGSDTQYF.

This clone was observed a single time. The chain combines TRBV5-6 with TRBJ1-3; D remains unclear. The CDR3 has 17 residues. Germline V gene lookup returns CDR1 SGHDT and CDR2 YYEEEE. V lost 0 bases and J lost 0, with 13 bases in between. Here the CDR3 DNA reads TGTGCCAGCAGCTTGGCAATTGGCGGACTCTCTGGAAACACCATATATTTT. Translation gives CASSLAIGGLSGNTIYF.

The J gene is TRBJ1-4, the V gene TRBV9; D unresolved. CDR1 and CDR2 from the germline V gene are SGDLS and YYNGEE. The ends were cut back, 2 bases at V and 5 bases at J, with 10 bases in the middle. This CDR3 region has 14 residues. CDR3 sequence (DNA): TGTGCCAGCAGCGTGGGAGATCCAAATGAAAAACTGTTTTTT. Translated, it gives CASSVGDPNEKLFF.

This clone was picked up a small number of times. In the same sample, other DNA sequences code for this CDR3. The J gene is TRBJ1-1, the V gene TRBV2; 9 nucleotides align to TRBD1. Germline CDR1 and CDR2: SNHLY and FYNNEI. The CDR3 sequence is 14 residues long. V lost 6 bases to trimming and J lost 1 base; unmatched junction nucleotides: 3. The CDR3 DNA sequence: TGTGCCAGCAGCAAGGGACAGGGGAACACTGAAGCTTTCTTT. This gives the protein CASSKGQGNTEAFF.

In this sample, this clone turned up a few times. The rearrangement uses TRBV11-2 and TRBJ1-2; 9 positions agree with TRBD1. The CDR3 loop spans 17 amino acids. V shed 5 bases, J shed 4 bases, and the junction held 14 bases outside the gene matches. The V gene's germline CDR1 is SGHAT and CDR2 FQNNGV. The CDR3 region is CASSANTGQGTGYGYTF. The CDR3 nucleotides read TGTGCCAGCAGCGCAAATACTGGACAGGGGACTGGCTATGGCTACACCTTC.

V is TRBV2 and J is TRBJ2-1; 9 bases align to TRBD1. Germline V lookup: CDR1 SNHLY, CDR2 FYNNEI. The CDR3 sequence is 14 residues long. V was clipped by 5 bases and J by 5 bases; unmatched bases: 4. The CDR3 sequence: CASSRTGEDNEQFF. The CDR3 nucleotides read TGTGCCAGCAGTCGGACAGGGGAGGACAATGAGCAGTTCTTC.

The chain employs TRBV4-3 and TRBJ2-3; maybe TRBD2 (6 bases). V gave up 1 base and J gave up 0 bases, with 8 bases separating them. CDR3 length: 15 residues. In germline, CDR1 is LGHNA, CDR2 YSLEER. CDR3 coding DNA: TGCGCCAGCAGCCAAGCAGGGAGGAGCACAGATACGCAGTATTTT. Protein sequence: CASSQAGRSTDTQYF.

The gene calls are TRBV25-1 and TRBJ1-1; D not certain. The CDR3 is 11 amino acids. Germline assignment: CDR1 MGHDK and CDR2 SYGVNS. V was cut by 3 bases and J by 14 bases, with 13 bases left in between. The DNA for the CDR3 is TGTGCCAGCAGTGATACCCCCTCTCGGTTCTTT. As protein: CASSDTPSRFF. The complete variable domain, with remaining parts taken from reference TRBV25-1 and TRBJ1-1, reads EADIYQTPRYLVIGTGKKITLECSQTMGHDKMYWYQQDPGMELHLIHYSYGVNSTEKGDLSSESTVSRIRTEHFPLTLESARPSHTSQYLCASSDTPSRFFGQGTRLTVV.

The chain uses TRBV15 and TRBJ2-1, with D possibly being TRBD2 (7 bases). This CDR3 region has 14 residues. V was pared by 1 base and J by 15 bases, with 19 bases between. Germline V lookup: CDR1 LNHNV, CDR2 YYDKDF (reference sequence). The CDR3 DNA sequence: TGTGCCACCAGCAGAGCGGCGGCGGGGGCGCCGCGGTTCTTC. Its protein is CATSRAAAGAPRFF.

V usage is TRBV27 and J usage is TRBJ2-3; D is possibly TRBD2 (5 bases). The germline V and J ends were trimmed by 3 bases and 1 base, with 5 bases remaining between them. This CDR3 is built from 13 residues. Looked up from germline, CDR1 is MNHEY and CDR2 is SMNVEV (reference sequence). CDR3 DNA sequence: TGTGCCAGCAGTTTCGGGGGCACAGATACGCAGTATTTT. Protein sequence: CASSFGGTDTQYF.

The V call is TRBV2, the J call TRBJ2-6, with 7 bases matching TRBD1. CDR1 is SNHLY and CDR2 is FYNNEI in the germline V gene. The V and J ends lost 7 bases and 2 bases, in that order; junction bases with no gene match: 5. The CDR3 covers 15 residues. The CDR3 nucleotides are TGTGCCAGCATGGACAGGAAGGCTGGGGCCAACGTCCTGACTTTC. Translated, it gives CASMDRKAGANVLTF.

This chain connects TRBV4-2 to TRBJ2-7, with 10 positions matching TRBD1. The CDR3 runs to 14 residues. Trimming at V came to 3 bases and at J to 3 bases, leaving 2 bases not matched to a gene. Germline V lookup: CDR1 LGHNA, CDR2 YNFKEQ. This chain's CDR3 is CASSQDRGIYEQYF. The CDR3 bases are TGTGCCAGCAGCCAGGACAGGGGGATCTACGAGCAGTACTTC.

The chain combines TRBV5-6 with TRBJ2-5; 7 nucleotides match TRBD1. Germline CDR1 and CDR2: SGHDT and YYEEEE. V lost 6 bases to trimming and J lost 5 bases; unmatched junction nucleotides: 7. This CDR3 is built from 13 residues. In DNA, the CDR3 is TGTGCCAGCACCGACAGGGTCGGCGAGACCCAGTACTTC. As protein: CASTDRVGETQYF.

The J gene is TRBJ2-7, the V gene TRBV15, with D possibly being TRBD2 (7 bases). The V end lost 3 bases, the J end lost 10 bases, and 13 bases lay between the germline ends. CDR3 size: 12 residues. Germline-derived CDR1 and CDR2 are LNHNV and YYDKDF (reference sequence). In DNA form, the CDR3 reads TGTGCCACCAGCAGGGGGGGGCAGGTCCAGTACTTC. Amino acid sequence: CATSRGGQVQYF.

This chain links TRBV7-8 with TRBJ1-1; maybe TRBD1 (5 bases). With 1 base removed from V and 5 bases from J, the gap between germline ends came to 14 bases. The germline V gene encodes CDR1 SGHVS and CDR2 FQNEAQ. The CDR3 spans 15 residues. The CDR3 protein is CASSLGAPGVTEAFF. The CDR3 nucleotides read TGTGCCAGCAGCTTAGGGGCCCCGGGGGTGACTGAAGCTTTCTTT.

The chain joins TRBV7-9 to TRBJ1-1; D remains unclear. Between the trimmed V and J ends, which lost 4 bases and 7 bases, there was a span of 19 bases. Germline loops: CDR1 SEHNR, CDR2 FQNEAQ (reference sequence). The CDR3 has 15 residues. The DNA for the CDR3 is TGTGCCAGCAGCTGGCACCGGGCCACCCGGGGTGAAGCTTTCTTT. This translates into CASSWHRATRGEAFF.

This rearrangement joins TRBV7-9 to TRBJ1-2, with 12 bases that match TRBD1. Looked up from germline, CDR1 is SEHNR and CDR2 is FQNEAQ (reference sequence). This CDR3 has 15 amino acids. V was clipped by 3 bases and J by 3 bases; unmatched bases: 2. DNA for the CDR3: TGTGCCAGCAGCTTTGGGACAGGGGGCGACTATGGCTACACCTTC. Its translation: CASSFGTGGDYGYTF.

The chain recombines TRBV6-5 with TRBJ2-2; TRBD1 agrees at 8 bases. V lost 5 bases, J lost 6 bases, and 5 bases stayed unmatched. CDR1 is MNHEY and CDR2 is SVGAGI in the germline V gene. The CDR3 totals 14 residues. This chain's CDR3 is CASSRTGLAGELFF. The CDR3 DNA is TGTGCCAGCAGTCGGACAGGGCTGGCCGGGGAGCTGTTTTTT.

The CDR3 bases are TGTGCCAGCAGCGGGACAATCAATGGCTACACCTTC. This sequence encodes CASSGTINGYTF. The chain carries TRBV9 and TRBJ1-2, with D tentatively TRBD1 (5 bases). The germline V and J ends were trimmed by 3 bases and 6 bases, with 9 bases remaining between them. CDR1 SGDLS and CDR2 YYNGEE come from the germline V gene. The CDR3 totals 12 residues.

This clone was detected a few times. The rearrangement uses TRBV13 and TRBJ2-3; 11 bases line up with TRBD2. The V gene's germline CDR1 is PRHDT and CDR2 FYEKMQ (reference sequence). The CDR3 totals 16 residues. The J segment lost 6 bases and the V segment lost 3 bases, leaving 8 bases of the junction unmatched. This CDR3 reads CASSFTLAGGLDTQYF. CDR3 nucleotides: TGTGCCAGCAGCTTTACATTAGCGGGGGGGCTGGATACGCAGTATTTT. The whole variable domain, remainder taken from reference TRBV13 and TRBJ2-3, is AAGVIQSPRHLIKEKRETATLKCYPIPRHDTVYWYQQGPGQDPQFLISFYEKMQSDKGSIPDRFSAQQFSDYHSELNMSSLELGDSALYFCASSFTLAGGLDTQYFGPGTRLTVL.

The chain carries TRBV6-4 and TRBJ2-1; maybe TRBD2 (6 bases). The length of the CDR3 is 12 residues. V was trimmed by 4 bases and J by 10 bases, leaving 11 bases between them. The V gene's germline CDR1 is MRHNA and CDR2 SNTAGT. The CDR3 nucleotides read TGTGCCAGCAGTGCCCAGGGAGGAGAGCAGTTCTTC. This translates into CASSAQGGEQFF.

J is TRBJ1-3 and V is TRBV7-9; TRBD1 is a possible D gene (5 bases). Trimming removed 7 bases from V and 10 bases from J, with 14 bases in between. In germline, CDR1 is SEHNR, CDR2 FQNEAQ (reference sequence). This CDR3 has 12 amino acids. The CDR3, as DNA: TGTGCCAGCACCTCACGGGGGAGTACCATATATTTT. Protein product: CASTSRGSTIYF.

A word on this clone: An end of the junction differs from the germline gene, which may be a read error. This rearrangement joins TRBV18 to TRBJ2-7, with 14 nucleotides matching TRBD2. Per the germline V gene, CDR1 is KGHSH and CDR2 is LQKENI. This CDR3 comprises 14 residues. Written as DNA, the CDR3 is TGTGCCAGTTCACTTCCGGGACTAGCGGGAGAAAAGTACTTC. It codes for CASSLPGLAGEKYF.

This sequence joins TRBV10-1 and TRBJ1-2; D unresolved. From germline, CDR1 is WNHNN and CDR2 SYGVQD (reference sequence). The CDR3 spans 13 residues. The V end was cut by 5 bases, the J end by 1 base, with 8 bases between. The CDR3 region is CASSSGLNYGYTF. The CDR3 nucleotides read TGCGCCAGCAGTTCTGGACTTAACTATGGCTACACCTTC.

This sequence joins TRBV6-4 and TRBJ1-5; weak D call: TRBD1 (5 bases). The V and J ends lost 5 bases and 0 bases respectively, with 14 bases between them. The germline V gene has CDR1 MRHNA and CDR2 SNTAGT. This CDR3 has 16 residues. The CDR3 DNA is TGTGCCAGCAGTTTTCCAGGGTTCGTTAGCAATCAGCCCCAGCATTTT. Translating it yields CASSFPGFVSNQPQHF.